This note documents a single T cell receptor beta chain sequence. This clonotype was seen only a few times. What this receptor recognizes is not known. No quality values exist for individual bases; no much larger clone is one base distant. These data originate in a study of vaccination and CD4 T cells after COVID-19 (dated by TCRdb to about 2022). The study in broad terms: The convalescent cohort included six males and four females, with two Hispanic individuals, seven Caucasians, two Asians and one multiracial person. As controls, cultures received a CEFX viral epitope pool (the positive control), an HIV-1 Nef peptide pool (the negative control), or no peptide at all. Post-COVID blood samples from convalescent patients were collected a median of 101 days after diagnosis, with a range of 35 to 161 days. The cultures were stimulated with overlapping spike peptide pools from SARS-CoV-2 and from the common cold coronaviruses HCoV-NL63, HCoV-OC43 and HCoV-229E. At the TCR clonotype level, an earlier paper using these donors assessed memory CD4+ T cell crossreactivity between SARS-CoV-2 and common cold coronavirus spike proteins. In roughly 10 COVID-19 convalescent patients and a handful of infection-naive healthy vaccine recipients, the spike-specific CD4+ TCR repertoire before mRNA vaccination was compared with the repertoire after mRNA vaccination. Each participant got two doses of either the Pfizer-BioNTech BNT162b2 vaccine (n=8) or the Moderna mRNA-1273 vaccine (n=2). The time from the second vaccine dose to post-vaccine blood sampling had a median of around 72 days and ranged from about 14 to 250 days.

Unmatched junction bases come to 8, with V trimmed by 5 bases and J by 5 bases. CDR3 length: 14 amino acids, cysteine to phenylalanine. Left in the record is the CDR3 DNA by itself, 42 bases read in frame from the first base. Per the germline V gene (reference sequence), MNHEY is the CDR1 and SMNVEV is the CDR2. The library was built by means of PCR. DNA from cultured CD4+ T cells was subjected to TCR sequencing with the Oncomine TCR Beta short-read assay at the Johns Hopkins FTIC core. The QIAamp micro DNA kit was used to extract genomic DNA from the cultured CD4+ T cells. The Oncomine TCR Beta libraries from cultured CD4+ T cells were pooled using unique dual indexes and then sequenced on an Illumina iSeq 100. The authors processed their data as follows. Non-productive sequences were removed, and CDR3s not starting with C, not ending with F or W, or shorter than 7 amino acids were discarded. Antigen-specific clonotypes were identified with the MANAFEST web application by comparing peptide-stimulated wells with reference and other culture wells. For a clone to be called positive, the clone needed an FDR below 0.05, an odds ratio above 5, and a productive frequency above 0.1% in at least two of three replicate wells. A clonotype counted as cross-reactive if it showed significant expansion both in the SARS-CoV-2 spike wells and in at least one common cold coronavirus spike condition. Levenshtein distances (stringdist) and unrooted phylogenetic trees (ape) in R version 3.6.1 were used to assess CDR3 homology. The public reads were reprocessed in TCRdb via fastp at Q25 and MiXCR, keeping in-frame beta chains. Here each entry gathers all rows of one CDR3 protein and keeps the most common genes and DNA. These V and J calls are TCRdb output, not the study's own analysis. This sample comprises around 10,000 distinct CDR3 sequences, nearly 35% of them detected only once. The ten biggest clones cover approximately 20% of the sample.

Summary of the overall study and its limitations: In convalescent patients, nearly all vaccine-specific clones (304 of 307) were found to be mono-reactive for SARS-CoV-2 spike rather than cross-reactive with common cold coronaviruses. In convalescent patients, a median approximately 86% of post-vaccine SARS-CoV-2-reactive clones were detected only after vaccination, suggesting vaccine-specific priming. The median number of SARS-CoV-2-reactive clonotypes rose from 21 after infection to roughly 38 after vaccination, but the change was not significant. The number of convalescent patients in the study was relatively small, and the study did not examine early timepoints following natural infection.

The treatment or condition label, as the study defines it: approximately nine-day PBMC culture with coronavirus spike peptide pools or control peptides (ViraFEST assay). CD4+ T cells from unexposed donors were collected before the COVID-19 pandemic (2011-2018). The study used the ViraFEST assay, which expanded antigen-specific T cells with peptide pools and then identified expanded clonotypes by TCR sequencing. Each well held 2 million to 2.5 million PBMCs cultured with around 9 ug/ml peptide pools in IMDM containing around 5% human AB serum and 9.5 to 10 IU/ml IL-2. Half of the culture medium was replaced with fresh IL-2-containing medium on days 3 and 7. After 10 days of culture, CD4+ T cells were isolated by negative selection with the EasySep CD4+ T cell isolation kit. As far as cell numbers permitted, CD4+ T cells from unexposed donors were tested for reactivity against SARS-CoV-2 S and N as well as four spike pools from common cold coronaviruses. Ficoll-Paque Plus gradient centrifugation was used to isolate PBMCs from whole blood, and the isolated PBMCs were then either used fresh or cryopreserved at -140C. Culture conditions were generally each tested in triplicate wells. Leukapheresis product for the unexposed donors was purchased commercially.

The source material was CD4+ T cells from blood, cultured in vitro. This clonotype was sampled from a human donor in good health. This chain is built from TRBV27 and TRBJ2-5; 7 junctional bases match TRBD1. For the CDR3, the sequence is CASSRWKGAETQYF. The DNA sequence is as follows: TGTGCCAGCAGTCGCTGGAAGGGGGCGGAGACCCAGTACTTC.